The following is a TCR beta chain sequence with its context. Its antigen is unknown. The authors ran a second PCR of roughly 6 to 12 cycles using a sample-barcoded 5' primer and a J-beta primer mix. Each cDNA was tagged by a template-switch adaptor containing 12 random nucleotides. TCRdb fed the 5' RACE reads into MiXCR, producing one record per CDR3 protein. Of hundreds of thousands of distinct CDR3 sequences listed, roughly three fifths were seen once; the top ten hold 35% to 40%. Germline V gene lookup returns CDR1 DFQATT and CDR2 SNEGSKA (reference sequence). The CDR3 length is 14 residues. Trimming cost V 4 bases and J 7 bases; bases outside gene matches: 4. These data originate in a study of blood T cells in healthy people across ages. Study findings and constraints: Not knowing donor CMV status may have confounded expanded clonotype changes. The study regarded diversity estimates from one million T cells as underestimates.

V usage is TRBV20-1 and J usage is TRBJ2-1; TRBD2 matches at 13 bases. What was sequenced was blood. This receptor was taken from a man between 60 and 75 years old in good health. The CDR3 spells CSAITSGGANEQFF. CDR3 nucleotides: TGCAGTGCTATTACTAGCGGGGGGGCTAATGAGCAGTTCTTC.